Sequencing of this T cell receptor beta chain was carried out in a study of Graves' ophthalmopathy and Graves' hyperthyroidism. Notes on the study in general: Appearing in blood as well were most expanded thyroid clonotypes above 0.001 frequency.

About this clonotype itself: As yet, its antigen is unknown.

Scientists amplified the TCR beta CDR3 regions from RNA transcripts. RT-PCR with HTBI primers came first, then second-round multiplex PCR. Each CDR3 protein gets one entry after TCRdb re-called the multiplex PCR reads with MiXCR. The sample contains hundreds of thousands of distinct CDR3 sequences, about a fifth of which appear only once. The CDR3 runs to 13 residues. Germline V gives CDR1 MNHNS, CDR2 SASEGT. The germline V and J ends were trimmed by 0 bases and 8 bases, with 10 bases remaining between them. No progression to ophthalmopathy over 18 months defined stable hyperthyroidism. Exclusion covered patients with other autoimmune diseases or uncontrolled infections (as well as pregnancy or lactation).

This chain joins TRBV6-1 and TRBJ1-1; D may be TRBD1 (6 bases). The receptor comes from a woman aged 18-29 years with stable Graves' hyperthyroidism. Some clones in this sample may be carry-over from other donors' samples. Sequencing was carried out using peripheral blood. The DNA of the CDR3 is TGTGCCAGCAGTGAAGCCGGGACACCCGAAGCTTTCTTT. This sequence encodes CASSEAGTPEAFF.